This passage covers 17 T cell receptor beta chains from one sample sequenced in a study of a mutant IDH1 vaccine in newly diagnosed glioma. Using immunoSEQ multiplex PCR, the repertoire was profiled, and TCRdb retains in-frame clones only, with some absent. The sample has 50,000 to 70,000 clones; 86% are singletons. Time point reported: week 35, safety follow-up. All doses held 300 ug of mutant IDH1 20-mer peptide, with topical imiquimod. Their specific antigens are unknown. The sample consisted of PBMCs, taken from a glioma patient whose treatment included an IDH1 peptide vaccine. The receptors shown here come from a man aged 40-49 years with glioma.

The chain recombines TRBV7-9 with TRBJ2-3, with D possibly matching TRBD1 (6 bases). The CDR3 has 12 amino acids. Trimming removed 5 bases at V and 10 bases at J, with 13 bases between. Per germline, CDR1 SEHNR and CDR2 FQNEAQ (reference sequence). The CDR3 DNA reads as TGTGCCAGCAGCCCACAGGGTGGGGCGCAGTATTTT. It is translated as CASSPQGGAQYF.

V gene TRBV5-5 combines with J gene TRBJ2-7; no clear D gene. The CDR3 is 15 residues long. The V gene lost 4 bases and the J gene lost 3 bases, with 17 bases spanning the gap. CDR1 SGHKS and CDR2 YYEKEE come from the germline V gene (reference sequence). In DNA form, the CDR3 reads TGTGCCAGCAGCGAGGACCCTAGTACTATCTACGAGCAGTACTTC. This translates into CASSEDPSTIYEQYF.

The CDR3: CASSVGSGAGSTDTQYF. The CDR3 DNA reads as TGTGCCAGCAGCGTTGGATCTGGTGCGGGATCAACAGATACGCAGTATTTT. The chain joins TRBV9 to TRBJ2-3; tentative D call: TRBD2 (6 bases). This CDR3 comprises 17 residues. Trimming stripped 2 bases from V and 3 bases from J, with 19 bases between. From germline, CDR1 is SGDLS and CDR2 YYNGEE.

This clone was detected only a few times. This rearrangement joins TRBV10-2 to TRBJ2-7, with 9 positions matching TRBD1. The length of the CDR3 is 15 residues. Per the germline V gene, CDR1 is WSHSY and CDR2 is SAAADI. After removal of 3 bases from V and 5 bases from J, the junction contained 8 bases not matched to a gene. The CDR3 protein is CASSDVGQGKHEQYF. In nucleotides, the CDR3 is TGCGCCAGCAGTGATGTAGGACAGGGGAAACACGAGCAGTACTTC.

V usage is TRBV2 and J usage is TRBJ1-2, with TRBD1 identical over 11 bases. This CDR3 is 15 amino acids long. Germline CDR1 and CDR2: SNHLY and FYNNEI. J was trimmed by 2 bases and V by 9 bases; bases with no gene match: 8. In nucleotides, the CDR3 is TGTGCCAGGACCCAAGGACAGGGGGCAAACTATGGCTACACCTTC. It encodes CARTQGQGANYGYTF.

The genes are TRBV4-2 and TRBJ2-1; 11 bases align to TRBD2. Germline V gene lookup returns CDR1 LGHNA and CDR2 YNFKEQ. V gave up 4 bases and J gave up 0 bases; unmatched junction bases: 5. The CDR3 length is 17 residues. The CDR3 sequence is CASSRDSGRGSYNEQFF. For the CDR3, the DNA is TGTGCCAGCAGCCGGGATAGCGGGAGGGGCTCCTACAATGAGCAGTTCTTC.

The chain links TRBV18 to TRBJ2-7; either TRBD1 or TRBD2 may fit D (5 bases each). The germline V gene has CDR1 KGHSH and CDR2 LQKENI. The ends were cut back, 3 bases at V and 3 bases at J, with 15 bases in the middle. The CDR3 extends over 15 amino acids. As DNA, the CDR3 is TGTGCCAGCTCACCCGCCGGGACGGTTAACTACGAGCAGTACTTC. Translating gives CASSPAGTVNYEQYF.

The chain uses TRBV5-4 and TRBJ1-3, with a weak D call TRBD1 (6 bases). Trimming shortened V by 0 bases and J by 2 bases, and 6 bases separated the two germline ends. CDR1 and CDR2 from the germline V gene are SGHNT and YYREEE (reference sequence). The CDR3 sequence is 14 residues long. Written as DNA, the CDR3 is TGTGCCAGCAGCTTGGGACAGGCTGGAAACACCATATATTTT. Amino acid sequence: CASSLGQAGNTIYF.

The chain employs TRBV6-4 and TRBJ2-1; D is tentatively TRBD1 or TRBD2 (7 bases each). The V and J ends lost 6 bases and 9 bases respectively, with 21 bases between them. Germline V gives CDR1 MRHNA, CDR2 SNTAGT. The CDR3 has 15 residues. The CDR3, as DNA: TGTGCCAGCAGACGCAGACAGGGAACGGGGGGTGAGCAGTTCTTC. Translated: CASRRRQGTGGEQFF.

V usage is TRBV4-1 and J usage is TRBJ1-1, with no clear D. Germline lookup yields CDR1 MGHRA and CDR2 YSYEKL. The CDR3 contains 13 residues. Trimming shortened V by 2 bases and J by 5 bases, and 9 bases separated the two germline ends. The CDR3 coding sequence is TGCGCCAGCAGCCAAATACCGGGGACTGAAGCTTTCTTT. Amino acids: CASSQIPGTEAFF.

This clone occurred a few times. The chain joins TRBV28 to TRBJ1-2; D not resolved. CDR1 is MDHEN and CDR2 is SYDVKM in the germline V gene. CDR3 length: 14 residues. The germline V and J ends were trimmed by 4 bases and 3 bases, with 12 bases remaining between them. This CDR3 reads CASSSPARHYGYTF. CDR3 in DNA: TGTGCCAGCAGTTCCCCTGCCAGGCACTATGGCTACACCTTC.

The CDR3 DNA follows: TGCGCCAGCAGCCAAGATGGGTACGATGAGCAGTTCTTC. Amino acids: CASSQDGYDEQFF. V gene TRBV4-1 combines with J gene TRBJ2-1; D not resolved. The V end was cut by 0 bases, the J end by 8 bases, with 8 bases between. From germline, CDR1 is MGHRA and CDR2 YSYEKL. The CDR3 covers 13 residues.

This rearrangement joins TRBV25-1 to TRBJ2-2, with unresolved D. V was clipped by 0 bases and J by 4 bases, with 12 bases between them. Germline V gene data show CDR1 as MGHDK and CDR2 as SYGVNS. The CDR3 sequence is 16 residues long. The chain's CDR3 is CASSEYTRVGTGELFF. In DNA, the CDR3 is TGTGCCAGCAGTGAATACACGCGAGTGGGCACCGGGGAGCTGTTTTTT.

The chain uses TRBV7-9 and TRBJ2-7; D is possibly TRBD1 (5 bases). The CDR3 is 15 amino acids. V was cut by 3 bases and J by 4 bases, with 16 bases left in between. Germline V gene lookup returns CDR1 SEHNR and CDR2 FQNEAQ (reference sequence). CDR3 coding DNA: TGTGCCAGCAGCTTGATCAGGGCCTCCCTTTACGAGCAGTACTTC. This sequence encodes CASSLIRASLYEQYF.

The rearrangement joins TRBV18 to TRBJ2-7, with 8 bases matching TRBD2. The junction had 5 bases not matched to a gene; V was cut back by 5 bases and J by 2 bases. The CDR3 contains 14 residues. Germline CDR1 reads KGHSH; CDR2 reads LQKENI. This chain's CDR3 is CASSELAEAYEQYF. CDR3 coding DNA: TGTGCCAGCTCAGAACTAGCGGAAGCCTACGAGCAGTACTTC.

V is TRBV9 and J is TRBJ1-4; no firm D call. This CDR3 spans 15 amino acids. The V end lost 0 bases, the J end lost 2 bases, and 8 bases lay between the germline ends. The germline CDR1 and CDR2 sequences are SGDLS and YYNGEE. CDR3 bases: TGTGCCAGCAGCGTAGGCCCCTTGACTAATGAAAAACTGTTTTTT. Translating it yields CASSVGPLTNEKLFF.

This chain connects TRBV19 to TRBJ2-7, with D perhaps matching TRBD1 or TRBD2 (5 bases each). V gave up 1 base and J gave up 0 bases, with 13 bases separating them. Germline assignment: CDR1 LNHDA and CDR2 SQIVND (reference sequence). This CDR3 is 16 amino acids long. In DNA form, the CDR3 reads TGTGCCAGTAGTATAGTGGGGCGGGCCAGCTCCTACGAGCAGTACTTC. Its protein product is CASSIVGRASSYEQYF.